Reported below is one T cell receptor (beta chain). The data derive from a study of T cells expressing NK-cell markers. CDR1 and CDR2 (germline): MNHEY, SVGEGT. The length of the CDR3 is 15 residues. TCRdb derives one entry per CDR3 protein from the 5' RACE reads, leaving out DNA. The sample table sets out about 540,000 distinct CDR3 sequences. The sequence was collected from a man between 18 and 35 years old in good health. This sequence joins TRBV6-2 or TRBV6-3 and TRBJ2-5; TCRdb returns TRBD2, unconfirmable since there is no DNA. The sequencing sample was made of blood T cells: a sorted CD56 or NKG2C T cell subset, CD4+ or CD8+ T cells, or bulk PBMC T cells (not recorded which). The chain's CDR3 is CASSYPSGTGETQYF.